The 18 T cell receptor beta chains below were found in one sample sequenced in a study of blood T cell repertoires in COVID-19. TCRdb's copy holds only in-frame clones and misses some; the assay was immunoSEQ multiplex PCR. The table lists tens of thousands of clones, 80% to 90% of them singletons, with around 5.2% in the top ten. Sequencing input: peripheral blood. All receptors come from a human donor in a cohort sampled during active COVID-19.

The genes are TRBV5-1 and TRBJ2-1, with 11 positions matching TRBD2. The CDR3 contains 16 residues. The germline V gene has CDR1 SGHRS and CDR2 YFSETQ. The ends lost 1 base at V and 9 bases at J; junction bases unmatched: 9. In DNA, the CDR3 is TGCGCCAGCAGCTTGCTTAGCGGGGGGGCCAGGGGTGAGCAGTTCTTC. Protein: CASSLLSGGARGEQFF.

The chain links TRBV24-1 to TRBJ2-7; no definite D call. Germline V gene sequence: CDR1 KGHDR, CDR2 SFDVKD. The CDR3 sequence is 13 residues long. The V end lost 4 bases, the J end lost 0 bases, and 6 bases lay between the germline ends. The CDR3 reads CATSEAHSYEQYF. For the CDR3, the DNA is TGTGCCACCAGTGAAGCCCACTCCTACGAGCAGTACTTC.

CDR3 nucleotide sequence: TGCGCCAGCAGCTTTATCAGCGACAATGAGCAGTTCTTC. Its translation: CASSFISDNEQFF. The chain is built from TRBV5-1 and TRBJ2-1; D uncertain. This CDR3 has 13 amino acids. V lost 2 bases and J lost 5, with 8 bases in between. Germline-derived CDR1 and CDR2 are SGHRS and YFSETQ.

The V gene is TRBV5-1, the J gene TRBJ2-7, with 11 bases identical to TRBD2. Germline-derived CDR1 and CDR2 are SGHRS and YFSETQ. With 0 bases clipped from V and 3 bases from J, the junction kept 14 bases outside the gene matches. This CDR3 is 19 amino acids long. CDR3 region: CASSLGPVGLAGGDYEQYF. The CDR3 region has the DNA TGCGCCAGCAGCTTGGGTCCTGTGGGGCTAGCGGGGGGAGACTACGAGCAGTACTTC.

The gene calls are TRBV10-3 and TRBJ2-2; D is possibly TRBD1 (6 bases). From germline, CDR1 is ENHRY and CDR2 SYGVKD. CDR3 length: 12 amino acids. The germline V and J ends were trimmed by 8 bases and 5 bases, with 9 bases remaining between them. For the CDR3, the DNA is TGTGCCATCGGTACAGGGACCGGGGAGCTGTTTTTT. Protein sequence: CAIGTGTGELFF.

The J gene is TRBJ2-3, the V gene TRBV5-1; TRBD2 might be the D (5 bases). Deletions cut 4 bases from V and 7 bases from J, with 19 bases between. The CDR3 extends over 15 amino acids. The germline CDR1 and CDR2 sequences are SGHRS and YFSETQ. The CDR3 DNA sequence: TGCGCCAGCAGCCCCACGGCGGGCCGAGGAAATACGCAGTATTTT. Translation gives CASSPTAGRGNTQYF.

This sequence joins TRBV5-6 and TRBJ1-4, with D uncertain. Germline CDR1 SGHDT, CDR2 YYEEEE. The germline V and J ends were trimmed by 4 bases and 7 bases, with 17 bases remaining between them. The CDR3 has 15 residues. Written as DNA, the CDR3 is TGTGCCAGCAGCGACTTGACTAGGATGGGTGAAAAACTGTTTTTT. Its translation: CASSDLTRMGEKLFF.

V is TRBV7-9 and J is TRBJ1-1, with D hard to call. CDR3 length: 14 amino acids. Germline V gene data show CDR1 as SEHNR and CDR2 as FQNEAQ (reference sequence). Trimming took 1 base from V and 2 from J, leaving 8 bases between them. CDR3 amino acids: CASSLVNSNTEAFF. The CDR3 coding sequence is TGTGCCAGCAGCTTAGTGAACAGTAACACTGAAGCTTTCTTT.

The CDR3 DNA follows: TGTGCCACCAGTGATTCTAACAGGCTCTATGGCTACACCTTC. Translated: CATSDSNRLYGYTF. V and J are TRBV24-1 and TRBJ1-2, with a weak D call TRBD1 (5 bases). This CDR3 contains 14 residues. Trimming shortened V by 2 bases and J by 4 bases, and 10 bases separated the two germline ends. Germline V gives CDR1 KGHDR, CDR2 SFDVKD.

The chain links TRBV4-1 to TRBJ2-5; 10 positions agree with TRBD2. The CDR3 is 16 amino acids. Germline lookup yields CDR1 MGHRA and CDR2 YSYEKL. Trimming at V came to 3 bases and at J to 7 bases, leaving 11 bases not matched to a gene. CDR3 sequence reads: CASSQASSGGGGTQYF. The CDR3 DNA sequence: TGCGCCAGCAGCCAGGCCTCTAGCGGGGGAGGCGGGACCCAGTACTTC.

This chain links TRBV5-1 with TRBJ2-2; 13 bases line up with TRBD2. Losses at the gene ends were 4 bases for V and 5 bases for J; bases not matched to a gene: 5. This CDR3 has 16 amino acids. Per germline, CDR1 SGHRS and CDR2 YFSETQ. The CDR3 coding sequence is TGCGCCAGCAGCGAAGGACTAGCGGGGGCAACCGGGGAGCTGTTTTTT. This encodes CASSEGLAGATGELFF.

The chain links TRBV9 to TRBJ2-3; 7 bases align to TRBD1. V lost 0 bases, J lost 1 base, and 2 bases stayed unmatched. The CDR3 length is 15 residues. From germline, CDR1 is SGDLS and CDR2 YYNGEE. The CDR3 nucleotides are TGTGCCAGCAGCGTAGCTCAGGGGGGCACAGATACGCAGTATTTT. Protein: CASSVAQGGTDTQYF.

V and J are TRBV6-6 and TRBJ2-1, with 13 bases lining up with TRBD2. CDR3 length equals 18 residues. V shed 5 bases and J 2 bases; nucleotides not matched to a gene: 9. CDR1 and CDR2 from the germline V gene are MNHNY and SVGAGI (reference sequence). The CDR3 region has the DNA TGTGCCAGCAGTCTGGTGACTAGCGGGGGGAAGCCCTACAATGAGCAGTTCTTC. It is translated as CASSLVTSGGKPYNEQFF.

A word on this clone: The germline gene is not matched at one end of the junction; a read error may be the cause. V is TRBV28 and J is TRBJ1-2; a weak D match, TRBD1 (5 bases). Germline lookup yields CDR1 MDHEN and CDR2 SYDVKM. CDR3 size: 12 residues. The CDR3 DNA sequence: TGTGCCAGCAGTTATAAACGGTGGGGGGAGGACTTC. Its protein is CASSYKRWGEDF.

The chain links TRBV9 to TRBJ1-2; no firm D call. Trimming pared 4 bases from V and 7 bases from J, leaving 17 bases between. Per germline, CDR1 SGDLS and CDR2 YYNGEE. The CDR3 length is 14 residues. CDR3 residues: CASSPVEGPSGYTF. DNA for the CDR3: TGTGCCAGCAGCCCGGTAGAGGGCCCGTCTGGCTACACCTTC. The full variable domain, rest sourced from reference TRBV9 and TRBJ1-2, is DSGVTQTPKHLITATGQRVTLRCSPRSGDLSVYWYQQSLDQGLQFLIQYYNGEERAKGNILERFSAQQFPDLHSELNLSSLELGDSALYFCASSPVEGPSGYTFGSGTRLTVV.

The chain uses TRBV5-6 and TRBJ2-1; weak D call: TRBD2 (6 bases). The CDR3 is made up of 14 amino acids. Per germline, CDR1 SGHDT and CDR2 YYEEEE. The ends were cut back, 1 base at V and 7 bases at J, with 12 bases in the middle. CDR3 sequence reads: CASSLPFAGNEQFF. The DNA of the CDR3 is TGTGCCAGCAGCTTGCCCTTCGCGGGGAATGAGCAGTTCTTC. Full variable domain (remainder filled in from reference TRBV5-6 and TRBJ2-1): DAGVTQSPTHLIKTRGQQVTLRCSPKSGHDTVSWYQQALGQGPQFIFQYYEEEERQRGNFPDRFSGHQFPNYSSELNVNALLLGDSALYLCASSLPFAGNEQFFGPGTRLTVL.

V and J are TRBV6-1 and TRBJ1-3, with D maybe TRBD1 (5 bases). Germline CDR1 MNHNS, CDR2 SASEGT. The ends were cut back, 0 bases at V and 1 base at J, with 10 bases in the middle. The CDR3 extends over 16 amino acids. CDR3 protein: CASSEAMGGSGNTIYF. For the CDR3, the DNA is TGTGCCAGCAGTGAAGCGATGGGGGGATCTGGAAACACCATATATTTT.

The CDR3 coding sequence is TGTGCCACCTTCCGGGACAGTTTCACAGATACGCAGTATTTT. It is translated as CATFRDSFTDTQYF. V and J are TRBV6-5 and TRBJ2-3, with 7 nucleotides matching TRBD1. Looked up from germline, CDR1 is MNHEY and CDR2 is SVGAGI. The CDR3 length is 14 residues. V was clipped by 10 bases and J by 2 bases; unmatched bases: 9.